The 29 T cell receptor beta chains reported below all come from one sample, sequenced in a study of blood T cell repertoires in COVID-19 (dated by TCRdb to 2019 to 2021). Receptors were amplified or captured by the immunoSEQ multiplex PCR assay. TCRdb carries this immuneACCESS record with in-frame sequences only. Its versions omit some clonotypes, under half of them owing to an unresolved V gene in the studies checked, with the rest unexplained. Recorded for this sample are some 150,000 clones; 80% to 85% of them occurred a single time. Roughly 5.7% of the sample rests with the top ten. Sequenced: PBMCs or T cells enriched from blood (not recorded which). The receptors shown here come from a woman in her forties or fifties who had been exposed to COVID-19.

The chain couples TRBV9 to TRBJ1-3; D unclear. Between the trimmed V and J ends, which lost 0 bases and 4 bases, there was a span of 5 bases. The CDR3 has 13 residues. CDR1 SGDLS and CDR2 YYNGEE come from the germline V gene. Here the CDR3 DNA reads TGTGCCAGCAGCGTAGGGCCCGGAAACACCATATATTTT. Its protein is CASSVGPGNTIYF.

The rearrangement links TRBV3-1 (or the pseudogene TRBV3-2) to TRBJ2-7; D possibly corresponds to TRBD2 (5 bases). This CDR3 is built from 12 residues. Per the germline V gene, CDR1 is LGHDT and CDR2 is YNNKEL (reference sequence). The ends were cut back, 8 bases at V and 5 bases at J, with 13 bases in the middle. Here the CDR3 reads CASASVRDEQYF. The CDR3 DNA reads as TGTGCCAGCGCCTCAGTGCGGGACGAGCAGTACTTC.

The chain is built from TRBV14 and TRBJ2-4; TRBD2 matches 7 bases. V gave up 1 base and J gave up 4 bases; unmatched junction bases: 10. CDR3 length: 17 residues. Germline V gene data show CDR1 as SGHDN and CDR2 as FVKESK. CDR3 sequence reads: CASSQAEQAGDKNIQYF. The CDR3 region has the DNA TGTGCCAGCAGCCAAGCCGAACAGGCGGGAGATAAAAACATTCAGTACTTC.

This chain joins TRBV3-1 (or the pseudogene TRBV3-2) and TRBJ1-2; 7 bases are a match to TRBD1. V was clipped by 4 bases and J by 2 bases; unmatched bases: 7. In germline, CDR1 is LGHDT, CDR2 YNNKEL (reference sequence). This CDR3 comprises 15 residues. DNA of the CDR3: TGTGCCAGCAGCCCGACAGGGAATTTAAACTATGGCTACACCTTC. Its protein is CASSPTGNLNYGYTF.

This chain joins TRBV9 and TRBJ2-2, with a tentative D call TRBD2 (6 bases). Germline CDR1 reads SGDLS; CDR2 reads YYNGEE. The germline V and J ends were trimmed by 1 base and 1 base, with 11 bases remaining between them. CDR3 length equals 16 residues. The chain's CDR3 is CASSVLGGVNTGELFF. The CDR3 DNA reads TGTGCCAGCAGCGTATTGGGAGGAGTGAACACCGGGGAGCTGTTTTTT.

This sequence joins TRBV9 and TRBJ2-6, with 8 bases fitting TRBD2. This CDR3 is built from 18 residues. CDR1 and CDR2 (germline): SGDLS, YYNGEE. V gave up 4 bases and J gave up 0 bases; unmatched junction bases: 9. The CDR3 bases are TGTGCCAGCAGCCCCCGGGGGGGGAAAAACTCTGGGGCCAACGTCCTGACTTTC. Translating gives CASSPRGGKNSGANVLTF. The full variable domain, in which reference TRBV9 and TRBJ2-6 provide the parts outside the CDR3, is DSGVTQTPKHLITATGQRVTLRCSPRSGDLSVYWYQQSLDQGLQFLIQYYNGEERAKGNILERFSAQQFPDLHSELNLSSLELGDSALYFCASSPRGGKNSGANVLTFGAGSRLTVL.

A word on this clone: Other nucleotide sequences from this sample produce the same CDR3. This rearrangement joins TRBV5-1 to TRBJ2-3; 7 bases fit TRBD2. Germline trimming cut 4 bases from V and 1 base from J; bases unmatched to any gene: 6. Germline V gene sequence: CDR1 SGHRS, CDR2 YFSETQ. This CDR3 spans 15 amino acids. The CDR3 is CASSLRGLGTDTQYF. CDR3 DNA sequence: TGCGCCAGCAGCCTCCGCGGACTAGGCACAGATACGCAGTATTTT.

This clone was picked up a small number of times. This chain joins TRBV9 and TRBJ1-2; possible D gene TRBD1, 6 bases. Germline CDR1 reads SGDLS; CDR2 reads YYNGEE. The CDR3 is 13 residues long. The V end was cut by 0 bases, the J end by 6 bases, with 9 bases between. CDR3 residues: CASSVGQGHGYTF. CDR3 coding DNA: TGTGCCAGCAGCGTAGGCCAGGGGCATGGCTACACCTTC.

The chain has TRBV6-1 and TRBJ2-7; 8 nucleotides align to TRBD2. CDR3 length: 16 residues. Germline CDR1 MNHNS, CDR2 SASEGT. Germline trimming cut 4 bases from V and 2 bases from J; bases unmatched to any gene: 10. The CDR3 loop is CASSVNRAGAPYEQYF. The CDR3 DNA follows: TGTGCCAGCAGTGTAAATCGAGCGGGAGCCCCCTACGAGCAGTACTTC.

There are a few counts of this clone. V gene TRBV2 combines with J gene TRBJ1-2; 7 bases fit TRBD1. V shed 2 bases, J shed 6 bases, and the junction held 9 bases outside the gene matches. Per the germline V gene, CDR1 is SNHLY and CDR2 is FYNNEI. The CDR3 loop spans 15 amino acids. The CDR3 region is CASSERKGAVNGYTF. CDR3 DNA sequence: TGTGCCAGCAGTGAAAGGAAGGGGGCGGTTAATGGCTACACCTTC.

The chain combines TRBV7-2 with TRBJ2-7; 7 bases map to TRBD2. CDR1 is SGHTA, CDR2 FQGNSA, per germline. This CDR3 has 13 amino acids. V was pared by 5 bases and J by 3 bases, with 4 bases of the junction left unmatched. The CDR3, as DNA: TGTGCCAGCAGCCCCGGGAGGAGCTACGAGCAGTACTTC. Its translation: CASSPGRSYEQYF.

This clone was found a few times. The V call is TRBV7-9, the J call TRBJ1-1; a possible D gene is TRBD1 (5 bases). Germline V gene lookup returns CDR1 SEHNR and CDR2 FQNEAQ (reference sequence). Trimming left V 2 bases short and J 2 bases short, with 9 bases between. The CDR3 is 14 amino acids. CDR3 coding DNA: TGTGCCAGCAGCTTAATCGACAGCAACACTGAAGCTTTCTTT. Its protein product is CASSLIDSNTEAFF.

This clone was found many times. V usage is TRBV7-9 and J usage is TRBJ1-2, with TRBD1 matching 10 bases. Germline loops: CDR1 SEHNR, CDR2 FQNEAQ (reference sequence). The CDR3 covers 14 residues. V was clipped by 0 bases and J by 8 bases; unmatched bases: 3. CDR3 sequence (DNA): TGTGCCAGCAGCTTAGCGGGACAGGGGAACGGCTACACCTTC. Amino acids: CASSLAGQGNGYTF.

This chain links TRBV3-1 (or the pseudogene TRBV3-2) with TRBJ1-1; D perhaps matches TRBD1 (5 bases). This CDR3 region has 15 residues. Germline-derived CDR1 and CDR2 are LGHDT and YNNKEL (reference sequence). Trimming pared 0 bases from V and 6 bases from J, leaving 14 bases between. CDR3 loop: CASSQDRQGFSEAFF. CDR3 DNA: TGTGCCAGCAGCCAAGATCGGCAGGGTTTTTCTGAAGCTTTCTTT.

This clone was recorded once. This sequence joins TRBV29-1 and TRBJ1-1, with D unclear. Germline-derived CDR1 and CDR2 are SQVTM and ANQGSEA. CDR3 size: 11 residues. The ends were cut back, 6 bases at V and 5 bases at J, with 10 bases in the middle. CDR3 protein: CSVERETEAFF. The CDR3, as DNA: TGCAGCGTCGAGAGGGAAACTGAAGCTTTCTTT.

The chain links TRBV19 to TRBJ2-2; TRBD1 matches at 7 bases. This CDR3 has 15 residues. The ends lost 7 bases at V and 1 base at J; junction bases unmatched: 6. Germline-derived CDR1 and CDR2 are LNHDA and SQIVND (reference sequence). The DNA for the CDR3 is TGTGCCAGTACCAACAGGGGCCAGAACACCGGGGAGCTGTTTTTT. Translated, it gives CASTNRGQNTGELFF.

The genes are TRBV1 and TRBJ2-7; TRBD2 is the table's D call, not checked against the DNA. TRBV1 is deemed a pseudogene. The CDR3 runs to 16 residues. The CDR3 here is CTRQLYSGTSDDEQYF. For the CDR3, the DNA is TGCACCAGGCAGCTGTATTCCGGGACTAGCGACGACGAGCAGTACTTC.

The chain's CDR3 is CASSLGRAYNEQFF. DNA for the CDR3: TGTGCCAGCAGCCTCGGCAGGGCCTACAATGAGCAGTTCTTC. This rearrangement joins TRBV27 to TRBJ2-1; D perhaps matches TRBD1 (5 bases). Deletions cut 6 bases from V and 2 bases from J, with 11 bases between. Germline V gene data show CDR1 as MNHEY and CDR2 as SMNVEV (reference sequence). The CDR3 runs 14 residues.

The genes are TRBV12-5 and TRBJ1-4; 7 positions match TRBD1. Per germline, CDR1 LGHNT and CDR2 FRNRAP. The CDR3 loop spans 15 amino acids. J gave up 8 bases and V 1 base, and 7 bases lay outside the gene matches. The CDR3 region has the DNA TGTGCTAGTGGTTTGGCCCGACAGGGTGAGGAAAAACTGTTTTTT. Residues: CASGLARQGEEKLFF.

V and J are TRBV5-1 and TRBJ2-7; the match to TRBD1 covers 7 bases. The V gene's germline CDR1 is SGHRS and CDR2 YFSETQ. The J segment lost 0 bases and the V segment lost 5 bases, leaving 17 bases of the junction unmatched. The CDR3 has 18 residues. The CDR3 DNA reads TGCGCCAGCAGACTCGTGCCCTTGGGACAGATCCTCTCCTACGAGCAGTACTTC. It is translated as CASRLVPLGQILSYEQYF.

The CDR3 coding sequence is TGTGCCAGCAGCGCGACAGGGGGAGTCTACGAGCAGTACTTC. Translating it yields CASSATGGVYEQYF. The chain has TRBV9 and TRBJ2-7, with 9 bases fitting TRBD1. V was clipped by 3 bases and J by 3 bases; unmatched bases: 4. This CDR3 is built from 14 residues. Germline V gene lookup returns CDR1 SGDLS and CDR2 YYNGEE.

The chain carries TRBV5-1 and TRBJ2-1; D uncertain. The germline V gene has CDR1 SGHRS and CDR2 YFSETQ. Trimming pared 0 bases from V and 5 bases from J, leaving 6 bases between. The CDR3 consists of 13 residues. The CDR3 here is CASSLGLDNEQFF. The CDR3 DNA sequence: TGCGCCAGCAGCTTGGGGCTGGACAATGAGCAGTTCTTC.

The chain employs TRBV7-9 and TRBJ1-4; perhaps TRBD1 as D (6 bases). Trimming cost V 2 bases and J 6 bases, with 13 bases left between them. The CDR3 totals 15 residues. The germline V gene has CDR1 SEHNR and CDR2 FQNEAQ (reference sequence). CDR3 amino acids: CASSLTGAGDEKLFF. The CDR3 nucleotides are TGTGCCAGCAGCTTAACTGGGGCAGGGGATGAAAAACTGTTTTTT.

The chain combines TRBV6-2 or TRBV6-3 with TRBJ2-5; TRBD2 matches at 7 bases. Germline V gives CDR1 MNHEY, CDR2 SVGEGT. The length of the CDR3 is 15 residues. The junction had 6 bases not matched to a gene; V was cut back by 5 bases and J by 0 bases. CDR3 DNA sequence: TGTGCCAGCAGTCTCTCTGGACTAGACCAAGAGACCCAGTACTTC. Its protein product is CASSLSGLDQETQYF.

This clone was detected a few times. The V gene is TRBV4-3, the J gene TRBJ2-7, with 12 bases aligning to TRBD1. CDR3 size: 19 residues. CDR1 and CDR2 from the germline V gene are LGHNA and YSLEER. J was trimmed by 2 bases and V by 3 bases; bases with no gene match: 14. The CDR3, as DNA: TGCGCCAGCAGCCAGGATTGGGGACAGGGGGCCCTACTAACCTACGAGCAGTACTTC. Protein sequence: CASSQDWGQGALLTYEQYF.

The chain combines TRBV5-8 with TRBJ2-7; 9 nucleotides align to TRBD2. CDR1 is SGHTS, CDR2 YDEGEE, per germline. There are 16 residues in the CDR3. Trimming took 0 bases from V and 0 from J; bases not matched to a gene: 4. CDR3 DNA: TGTGCCAGCAGCTTGGTTGGGACTAGCTACTCCTACGAGCAGTACTTC. Amino acids: CASSLVGTSYSYEQYF.

The CDR3 loop is CSVLGLAGGTGELFF. The CDR3 DNA follows: TGCAGCGTTCTCGGACTAGCGGGCGGCACCGGGGAGCTGTTTTTT. The rearrangement uses TRBV29-1 and TRBJ2-2; TRBD2 matches at 11 bases. The ends lost 5 bases at V and 4 bases at J; junction bases unmatched: 6. The CDR3 sequence is 15 residues long. In germline, CDR1 is SQVTM, CDR2 ANQGSEA.

V is TRBV9 and J is TRBJ1-3; 7 bases line up with TRBD1. The CDR3 is made up of 19 amino acids. Trimming cost V 4 bases and J 0 bases; bases outside gene matches: 16. CDR1 is SGDLS and CDR2 is YYNGEE in the germline V gene. The CDR3 loop is CASSPRTGRNPSSGNTIYF. DNA for the CDR3: TGTGCCAGCAGCCCGAGGACAGGTAGAAACCCGAGCTCTGGAAACACCATATATTTT.

The rearrangement joins TRBV3-1 (or the pseudogene TRBV3-2) to TRBJ2-7; 8 nucleotides align to TRBD1. The CDR3 has 14 amino acids. Germline-derived CDR1 and CDR2 are LGHDT and YNNKEL (reference sequence). Germline trimming cut 3 bases from V and 0 bases from J; bases unmatched to any gene: 1. CDR3 sequence: CASSHRGPSYEQYF. The CDR3 DNA sequence: TGTGCCAGCAGCCACAGGGGGCCCTCCTACGAGCAGTACTTC.